This is a list of T cell receptor beta chains from one sample in a study of neoadjuvant anti-PD-1 for oral cavity cancer. Here immunoSEQ multiplex PCR was the method, and the copy in TCRdb shows in-frame clones only, minus some. Counted here are approximately 37,000 clones, about 86% occurring once; the ten biggest clones make up about 3.5%. Here the sequenced sample was PBMCs, taken before nivolumab (anti-PD-1) treatment. These TCRs come from a person between 40 and 85 years old with oral cavity squamous cell carcinoma. The conserved cysteine and the conserved F or W are not part of the CDR3 here.

V	J	CDR3
TRBV28	TRBJ1-5	ASSFLMGTGVRMNNQPQH
TRBV5-1	TRBJ2-3	ASSLGQGAADTQY
TRBV7-9	TRBJ2-7	ASSGPGAPNGIEQY
TRBV7-9	TRBJ1-2	ASSFDQGPFRTT
TRBV7-9	TRBJ2-2	ASSPDRGGPNTGELF
TRBV4-1	TRBJ2-2	ASSPRPGQGSGELF
TRBV11-3	TRBJ2-1	ASSLGTNNEQF
TRBV7-9	TRBJ1-1	ASSRDTLMNTEAF
TRBV7-9	TRBJ1-1	ASSLGSGTQRAF
TRBV5-5	TRBJ2-7	ASSFRDREVYEQY
TRBV6-1	TRBJ1-2	ASSEVGRDRDGYT
TRBV6-6	TRBJ2-7	ASSNRLAGGYEQY
TRBV30	TRBJ2-4	AWERGLAENIQY
TRBV6-5	TRBJ2-7	ASRPGQRTYEQY
TRBV7-2	TRBJ1-1	ASSLAPGQGSTEAF